Presented here are 12 T cell receptor beta chains from one specimen sequenced in a study of blood T cells in healthy people across ages. Through a sample-barcoded 5' primer and a J-beta primer mix, a second PCR was run for roughly 6 to 12 cycles. TCRdb fed the 5' RACE reads into MiXCR, producing one record per CDR3 protein. The sample yields roughly 2 million distinct CDR3 sequences, 40% to 55% seen once. Sequenced input: blood. These receptors were taken from a woman in her thirties or forties in good health.

This clonotype occurred a few times. The chain combines TRBV28 with TRBJ2-5; TRBD1 aligns across 8 bases. The end of the DNA fits TRBJ2-7 better, so the J call may be wrong. The germline CDR1 and CDR2 sequences are MDHEN and SYDVKM. This CDR3 is 12 amino acids long. CDR3 nucleotide sequence: TGTGCCAGCAGGGACAGGGTCGGCGAGCAGTACTTC. Translation: CASRDRVGEQYF.

This clonotype was counted only a few times. The chain joins TRBV29-1 to TRBJ2-5; TRBD1 agrees at 9 bases. The CDR3 is 13 residues long. V lost 4 bases to trimming and J lost 11 bases; unmatched junction nucleotides: 11. Germline values: CDR1 SQVTM, CDR2 ANQGSEA. CDR3 sequence (DNA): TGCAGCGTTGTGACAGGGGGGAGCAATGAGCAGTACTTC. It yields the protein CSVVTGGSNEQYF.

This clonotype showed up just once. V gene TRBV4-3 combines with J gene TRBJ2-7; the D gene is possibly TRBD2 (5 bases). Germline assignment: CDR1 LGHNA and CDR2 YSLEER. CDR3 length: 14 amino acids. V lost 3 bases to trimming and J lost 1 base, with 10 bases between them. This CDR3 reads CASSHQEGSYEQYF. CDR3 coding DNA: TGCGCCAGCAGCCATCAAGAGGGTTCCTACGAGCAGTACTTC.

This chain links TRBV6-1 with TRBJ2-6, with D possibly being TRBD2 (5 bases). The CDR3 sequence is 17 residues long. Per the germline V gene, CDR1 is MNHNS and CDR2 is SASEGT. The germline V and J ends were trimmed by 7 bases and 1 base, with 17 bases remaining between them. The CDR3 is CASINRGERSGANVLTF. In DNA form, the CDR3 reads TGTGCCAGCATAAATCGGGGAGAGAGGTCTGGGGCCAACGTCCTGACTTTC.

This clonotype was recorded only once. This rearrangement joins TRBV11-1 to TRBJ2-1; D perhaps matches TRBD1 (6 bases). Germline CDR1 reads SGHAT; CDR2 reads FQDESV (reference sequence). Trimming shortened V by 5 bases and J by 3 bases, and 11 bases separated the two germline ends. There are 14 residues in the CDR3. The CDR3 spells CASSIRGGYNEQFF. The CDR3 DNA reads TGTGCCAGCAGCATCAGGGGTGGCTACAATGAGCAGTTCTTC.

This chain joins TRBV28 and TRBJ2-7; TRBD1 matches at 10 bases. The V gene's germline CDR1 is MDHEN and CDR2 SYDVKM. This CDR3 is built from 16 residues. The trim removed 4 bases at V and 2 bases at J, leaving 8 bases unmatched. CDR3 residues: CASSSPGTGDPYEQYF. CDR3 nucleotides: TGTGCCAGCAGTTCCCCCGGGACAGGGGACCCCTACGAGCAGTACTTC.

The V gene is TRBV27, the J gene TRBJ1-4; the D is unclear. The V and J ends lost 4 bases and 2 bases respectively, with 5 bases between them. Per the germline V gene, CDR1 is MNHEY and CDR2 is SMNVEV (reference sequence). The CDR3 is made up of 13 amino acids. The CDR3 here is CASSSSTNEKLFF. CDR3 coding DNA: TGTGCCAGCAGTTCCTCCACTAATGAAAAACTGTTTTTT.

The rearrangement joins TRBV18 to TRBJ2-1, with 9 positions matching TRBD2. This CDR3 is 17 amino acids long. Trimming at V came to 1 base and at J to 0 bases, leaving 4 bases not matched to a gene. Germline V lookup: CDR1 KGHSH, CDR2 LQKENI. The CDR3 coding sequence is TGTGCCAGCTCACCACGACTAGCGGAAAGCTCCTACAATGAGCAGTTCTTC. As protein: CASSPRLAESSYNEQFF.

V usage is TRBV7-2 and J usage is TRBJ2-4, with a possible D match to TRBD1 (6 bases). The CDR3 spans 18 residues. Germline CDR1 and CDR2: SGHTA and FQGNSA. With 2 bases removed from V and 2 bases from J, the gap between germline ends came to 19 bases. The CDR3 region has the DNA TGTGCCAGCAGCTTACCCGCCTTCCAGGGGCTGCCCAAAAACATTCAGTACTTC. Translation gives CASSLPAFQGLPKNIQYF.

The chain links TRBV6-6 to TRBJ1-2; perhaps TRBD1 as D (6 bases). Trimming removed 6 bases at V and 4 bases at J, with 15 bases between. The CDR3 is 14 residues long. From germline, CDR1 is MNHNY and CDR2 SVGAGI (reference sequence). DNA of the CDR3: TGTGCCAGCAGAAGCCGACAGGCCCCCTATGGCTACACCTTC. Translating gives CASRSRQAPYGYTF.

This clonotype showed up just a few times. The chain couples TRBV29-1 to TRBJ2-3; D gene ambiguous. The germline V gene has CDR1 SQVTM and CDR2 ANQGSEA. V was shortened by 6 bases and J by 4 bases, with 11 bases between the two germline ends. This CDR3 is built from 12 residues. The CDR3: CSVWDLSDTQYF. The CDR3 DNA reads TGCAGCGTCTGGGATTTGTCAGATACGCAGTATTTT.

The genes are TRBV10-3 and TRBJ2-1; 9 bases agree with TRBD2. Germline V gives CDR1 ENHRY, CDR2 SYGVKD. The CDR3 spans 15 residues. Trimming at V came to 4 bases and at J to 5 bases, leaving 6 bases not matched to a gene. The CDR3 bases are TGTGCCATCAGTGGGAGCGGGGGGCTAAACAATGAGCAGTTCTTC. It translates to CAISGSGGLNNEQFF.